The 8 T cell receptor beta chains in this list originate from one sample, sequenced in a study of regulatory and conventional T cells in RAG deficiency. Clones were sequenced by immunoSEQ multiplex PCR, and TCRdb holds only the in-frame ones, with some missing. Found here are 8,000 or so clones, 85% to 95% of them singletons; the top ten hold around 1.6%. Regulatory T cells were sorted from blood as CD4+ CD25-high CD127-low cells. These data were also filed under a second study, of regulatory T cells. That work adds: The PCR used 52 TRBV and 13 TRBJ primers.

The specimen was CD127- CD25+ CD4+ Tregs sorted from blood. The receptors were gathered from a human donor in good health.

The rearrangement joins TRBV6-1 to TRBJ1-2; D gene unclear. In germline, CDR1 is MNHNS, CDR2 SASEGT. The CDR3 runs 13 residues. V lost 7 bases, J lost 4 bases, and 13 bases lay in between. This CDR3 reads CASIRTLLYGYTF. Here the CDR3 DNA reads TGTGCCAGCATCCGGACTCTTCTCTATGGCTACACCTTC.

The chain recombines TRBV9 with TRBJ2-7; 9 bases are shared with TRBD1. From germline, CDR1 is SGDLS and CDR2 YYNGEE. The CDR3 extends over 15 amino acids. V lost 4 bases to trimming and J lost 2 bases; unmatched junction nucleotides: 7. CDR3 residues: CASSLGQGPAYEQYF. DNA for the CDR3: TGTGCCAGCAGCCTGGGACAGGGTCCCGCCTACGAGCAGTACTTC.

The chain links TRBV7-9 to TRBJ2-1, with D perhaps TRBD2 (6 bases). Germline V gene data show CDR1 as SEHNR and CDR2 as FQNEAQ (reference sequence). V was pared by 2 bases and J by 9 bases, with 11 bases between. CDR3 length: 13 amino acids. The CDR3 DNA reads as TGTGCCAGCAGCTTACTAGCGACAAGTGAGCAGTTCTTC. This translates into CASSLLATSEQFF.

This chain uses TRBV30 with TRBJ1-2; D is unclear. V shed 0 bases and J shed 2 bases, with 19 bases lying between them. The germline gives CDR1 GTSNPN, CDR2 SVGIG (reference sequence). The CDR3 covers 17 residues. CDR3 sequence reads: CAWSVLAGTRRNYGYTF. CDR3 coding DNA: TGTGCCTGGAGTGTATTGGCGGGAACGCGGAGAAACTATGGCTACACCTTC.

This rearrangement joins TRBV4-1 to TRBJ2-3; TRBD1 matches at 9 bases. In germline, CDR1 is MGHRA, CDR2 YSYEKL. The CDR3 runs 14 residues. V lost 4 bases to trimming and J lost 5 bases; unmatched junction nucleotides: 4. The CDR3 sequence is CASSRGQGRDTQYF. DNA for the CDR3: TGCGCCAGCAGCCGGGGACAGGGAAGAGATACGCAGTATTTT.

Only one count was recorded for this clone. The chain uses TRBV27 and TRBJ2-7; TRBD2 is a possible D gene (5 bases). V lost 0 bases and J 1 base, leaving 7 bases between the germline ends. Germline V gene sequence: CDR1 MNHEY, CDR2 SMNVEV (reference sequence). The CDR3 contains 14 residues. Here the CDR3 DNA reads TGTGCCAGCAGTTTATCGGGCGGGTCCTACGAGCAGTACTTC. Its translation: CASSLSGGSYEQYF.

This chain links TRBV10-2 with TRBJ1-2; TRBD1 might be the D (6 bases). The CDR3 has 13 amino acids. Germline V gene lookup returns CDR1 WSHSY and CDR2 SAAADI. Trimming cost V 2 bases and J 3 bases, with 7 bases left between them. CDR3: CASSERTDYGYTF. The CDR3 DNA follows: TGCGCCAGCAGTGAGAGGACAGACTATGGCTACACCTTC.

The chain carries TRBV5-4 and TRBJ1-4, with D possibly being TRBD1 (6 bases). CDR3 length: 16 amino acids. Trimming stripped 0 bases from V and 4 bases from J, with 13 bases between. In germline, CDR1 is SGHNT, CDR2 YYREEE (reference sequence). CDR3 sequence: CASSLEPQGYNEKLFF. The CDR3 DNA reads TGTGCCAGCAGCTTGGAGCCCCAGGGGTATAATGAAAAACTGTTTTTT.